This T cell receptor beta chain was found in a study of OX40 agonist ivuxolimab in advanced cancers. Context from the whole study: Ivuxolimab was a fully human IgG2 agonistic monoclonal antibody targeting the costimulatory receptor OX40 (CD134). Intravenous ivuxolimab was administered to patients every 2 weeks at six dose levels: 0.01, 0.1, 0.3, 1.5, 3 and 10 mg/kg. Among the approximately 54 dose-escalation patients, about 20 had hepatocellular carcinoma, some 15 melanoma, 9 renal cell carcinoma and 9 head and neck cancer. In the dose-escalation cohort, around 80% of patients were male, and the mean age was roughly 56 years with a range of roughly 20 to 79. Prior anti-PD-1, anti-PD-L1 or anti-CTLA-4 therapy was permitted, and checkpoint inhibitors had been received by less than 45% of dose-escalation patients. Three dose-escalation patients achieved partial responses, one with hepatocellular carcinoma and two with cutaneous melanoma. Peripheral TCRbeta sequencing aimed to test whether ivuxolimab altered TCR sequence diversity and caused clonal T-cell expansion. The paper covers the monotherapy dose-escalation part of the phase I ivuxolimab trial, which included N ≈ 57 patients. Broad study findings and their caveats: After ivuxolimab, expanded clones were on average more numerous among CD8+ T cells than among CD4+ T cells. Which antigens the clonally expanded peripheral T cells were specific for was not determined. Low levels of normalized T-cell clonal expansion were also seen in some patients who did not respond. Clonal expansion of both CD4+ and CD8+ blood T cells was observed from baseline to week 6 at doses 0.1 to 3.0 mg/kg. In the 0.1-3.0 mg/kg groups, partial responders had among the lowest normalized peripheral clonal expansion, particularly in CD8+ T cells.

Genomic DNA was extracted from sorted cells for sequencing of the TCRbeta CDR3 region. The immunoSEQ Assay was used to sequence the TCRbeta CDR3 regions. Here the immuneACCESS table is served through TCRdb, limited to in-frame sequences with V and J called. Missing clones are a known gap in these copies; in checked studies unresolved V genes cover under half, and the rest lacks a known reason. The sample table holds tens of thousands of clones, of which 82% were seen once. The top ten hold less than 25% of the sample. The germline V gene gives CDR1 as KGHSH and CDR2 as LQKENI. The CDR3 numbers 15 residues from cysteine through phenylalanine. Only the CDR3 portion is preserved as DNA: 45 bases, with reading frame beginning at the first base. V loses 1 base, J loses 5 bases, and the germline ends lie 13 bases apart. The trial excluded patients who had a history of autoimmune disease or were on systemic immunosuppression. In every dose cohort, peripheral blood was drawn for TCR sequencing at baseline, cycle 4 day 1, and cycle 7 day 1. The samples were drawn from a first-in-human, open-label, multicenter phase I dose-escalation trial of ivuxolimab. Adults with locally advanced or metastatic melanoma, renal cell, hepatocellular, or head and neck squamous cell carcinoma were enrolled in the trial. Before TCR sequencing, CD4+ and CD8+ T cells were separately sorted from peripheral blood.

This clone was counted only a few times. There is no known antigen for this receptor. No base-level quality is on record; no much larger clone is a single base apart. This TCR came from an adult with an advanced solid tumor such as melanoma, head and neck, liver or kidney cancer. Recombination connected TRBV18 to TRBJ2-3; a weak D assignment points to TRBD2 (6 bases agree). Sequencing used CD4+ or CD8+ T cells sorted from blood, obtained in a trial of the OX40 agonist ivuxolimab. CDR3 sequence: CASSPRWGERDTQYF. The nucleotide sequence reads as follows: TGTGCCAGCTCACCACGGTGGGGGGAGCGAGATACGCAGTATTTT.